The 2 T cell receptor beta chains listed next were all sequenced from one sample in a study of shared clonotypes between healthy human individuals. The protocol was immunoSEQ multiplex PCR, while the TCRdb copy is restricted to in-frame clones and leaves out a portion. The sample includes about 2.3 million clones, 80% to 95% of them seen just once. The sample consisted of naive CD4+ T cells from PBMCs. Subset described: CD45RA+ positively selected. All receptors come from a man aged 18 to 29 in good health. Some clones in this sample may be carry-over from other donors' samples.

The gene calls are TRBV11-2 and TRBJ2-2, with 7 bases identical to TRBD2. V shed 1 base and J 7 bases; nucleotides not matched to a gene: 3. Germline assignment: CDR1 SGHAT and CDR2 FQNNGV. The CDR3 covers 14 residues. The CDR3 DNA sequence: TGTGCCAGCAGCTTAGTCGGGGGGAACGGGGAGCTGTTTTTT. This codes for CASSLVGGNGELFF.

The chain combines TRBV23-1 with TRBJ1-5; D uncertain. TRBV23-1 counts as an open reading frame of uncertain function. The CDR3 is 16 residues long. V was clipped by 0 bases and J by 2 bases, with 11 bases between them. The CDR3 coding sequence is TGCGCCAGCAGTCAATCGTGGAGGAATGGCAATCAGCCCCAGCATTTT. Translation: CASSQSWRNGNQPQHF.